These 20 T cell receptor beta chains came from one sample sequenced in a study of graft-versus-host responses after intestinal transplantation. Profiled with immunoSEQ multiplex PCR; TCRdb holds only in-frame clones, not every one. The data contain roughly 17,000 clones, 65% to 90% of them singletons. Intraepithelial and lamina propria lymphocytes were isolated from graft specimens. Material: ileum tissue, obtained 17 days after transplant. Source of these receptors: a human patient who received an intestinal transplant, so some T cells may come from the graft donor.

The chain carries TRBV5-1 and TRBJ1-3; TRBD1 aligns across 10 bases. Per germline, CDR1 SGHRS and CDR2 YFSETQ. The CDR3 has 18 residues. V was pared by 0 bases and J by 0 bases, with 6 bases of the junction left unmatched. The CDR3 region is CASSLGQGARSSGNTIYF. The CDR3 DNA follows: TGCGCCAGCAGCTTGGGACAGGGGGCACGGAGCTCTGGAAACACCATATATTTT.

The V call is TRBV6-5, the J call TRBJ1-1; no reliable D call. The germline V gene encodes CDR1 MNHEY and CDR2 SVGAGI. The V end lost 7 bases, the J end lost 1 base, and 16 bases lay between the germline ends. This CDR3 has 15 residues. The CDR3 reads CASKRNKGQNTEAFF. DNA for the CDR3: TGTGCCAGCAAAAGGAATAAAGGCCAGAACACTGAAGCTTTCTTT.

This clone was picked up a small number of times. This rearrangement joins TRBV4-2 to TRBJ2-5; 9 nucleotides line up with TRBD2. This CDR3 has 18 amino acids. The V gene end was trimmed by 4 bases and the J gene end by 1 base; junction bases not matched to a gene: 13. Germline values: CDR1 LGHNA, CDR2 YNFKEQ. The CDR3 DNA reads TGTGCCAGCAGCCTCTATCGCATCAGCGGGAGGACCCAAGAGACCCAGTACTTC. Its protein is CASSLYRISGRTQETQYF.

J is TRBJ1-1 and V is TRBV6-5; D remains unclear. The germline gives CDR1 MNHEY, CDR2 SVGAGI. The CDR3 length is 14 residues. Trimming removed 7 bases from V and 3 bases from J, with 15 bases in between. The CDR3 coding sequence is TGTGCCAGCATACGAACTAATGGGGACACTGAAGCTTTCTTT. As protein: CASIRTNGDTEAFF.

This clone was counted once. J is TRBJ2-5 and V is TRBV5-1; 9 bases are a match to TRBD1. The J call may be incorrect, as the DNA end agrees better with TRBJ2-7. Germline V CDR1 and CDR2: SGHRS, YFSETQ. CDR3 length equals 14 residues. This CDR3 is CASSLAGQGYEQYF. The CDR3 DNA is TGCGCCAGCAGCTTGGCGGGACAGGGCTACGAGCAGTACTTC.

The V call is TRBV9, the J call TRBJ2-2, with 8 bases identical to TRBD2. V was clipped by 0 bases and J by 7 bases; unmatched bases: 5. CDR3 length: 15 residues. Germline CDR1 and CDR2: SGDLS and YYNGEE. CDR3 residues: CASSVAGGPNGELFF. CDR3 nucleotide sequence: TGTGCCAGCAGCGTAGCGGGAGGGCCGAACGGGGAGCTGTTTTTT.

V gene TRBV5-4 combines with J gene TRBJ2-7; 8 positions match TRBD1. The CDR3 contains 15 residues. Germline CDR1 reads SGHNT; CDR2 reads YYREEE (reference sequence). The ends lost 5 bases at V and 4 bases at J; junction bases unmatched: 11. CDR3 region: CASSPSLDRVYEQYF. The CDR3 DNA follows: TGTGCCAGCAGTCCGAGTTTGGACAGGGTTTACGAGCAGTACTTC. Based on the CDR3 plus reference TRBV5-4 and TRBJ2-7, the full variable domain is ETGVTQSPTHLIKTRGQQVTLRCSSQSGHNTVSWYQQALGQGPQFIFQYYREEENGRGNFPPRFSGLQFPNYSSELNVNALELDDSALYLCASSPSLDRVYEQYFGPGTRLTVT.

The V call is TRBV15, the J call TRBJ1-4; no clear D gene. Germline loops: CDR1 LNHNV, CDR2 YYDKDF (reference sequence). With 1 base removed from V and 3 bases from J, the gap between germline ends came to 6 bases. This CDR3 is 14 amino acids long. In DNA form, the CDR3 reads TGTGCCACCAGCAGAGGCGGGTCTAATGAAAAACTGTTTTTT. This encodes CATSRGGSNEKLFF.

J is TRBJ2-1 and V is TRBV27, with D possibly matching TRBD2 (6 bases). Germline V gene data show CDR1 as MNHEY and CDR2 as SMNVEV (reference sequence). The CDR3 extends over 14 amino acids. Trimming left V 4 bases short and J 8 bases short, with 15 bases between. The CDR3 DNA follows: TGTGCCAGCAGTTCCCCGACTAGAAGCTATGAGCAGTTCTTC. Translated, it gives CASSSPTRSYEQFF.

The chain combines TRBV28 with TRBJ2-1; TRBD2 matches 7 bases. V was pared by 5 bases and J by 4 bases, with 11 bases of the junction left unmatched. CDR1 and CDR2 (germline): MDHEN, SYDVKM. This CDR3 contains 16 residues. The CDR3 sequence is CASSLKTGRLYNEQFF. The CDR3 coding sequence is TGTGCCAGCAGTCTTAAAACCGGGAGGCTTTACAATGAGCAGTTCTTC.

CDR3 residues: CASSHSGRGYGYTF. CDR3 coding DNA: TGTGCCAGCAGCCATTCGGGAAGGGGCTATGGCTACACCTTC. The rearrangement links TRBV6-6 to TRBJ1-2, with D maybe TRBD1 (5 bases). Germline CDR1 MNHNY, CDR2 SVGAGI (reference sequence). This CDR3 spans 14 amino acids. V dropped 6 bases and J dropped 4 bases, with 15 bases sitting between them.

The rearrangement uses TRBV5-4 and TRBJ2-5, with unresolved D. The V and J ends lost 2 bases and 0 bases respectively, with 8 bases between them. The CDR3 extends over 14 amino acids. Germline CDR1 SGHNT, CDR2 YYREEE (reference sequence). CDR3 bases: TGTGCCAGCAGCTTCACTGGGTACCAAGAGACCCAGTACTTC. Translated: CASSFTGYQETQYF.

The rearrangement joins TRBV5-4 to TRBJ2-7, with TRBD1 matching 8 bases. Trimming at V came to 0 bases and at J to 2 bases, leaving 4 bases not matched to a gene. From germline, CDR1 is SGHNT and CDR2 YYREEE (reference sequence). The CDR3 extends over 15 amino acids. Written as DNA, the CDR3 is TGTGCCAGCAGCTTGGGGGCAGGGGGCCCCTACGAGCAGTACTTC. Amino acids: CASSLGAGGPYEQYF.

This clone was detected only once. This chain joins TRBV10-3 and TRBJ2-3, with D unresolved. Looked up from germline, CDR1 is ENHRY and CDR2 is SYGVKD. V shed 3 bases and J shed 7 bases, with 17 bases lying between them. CDR3 length equals 15 residues. For the CDR3, the DNA is TGTGCCATCAGTGACTCCCTCCGGAGTCCTTATACGCAGTATTTT. Amino acid sequence: CAISDSLRSPYTQYF.

The chain employs TRBV4-3 and TRBJ2-3; 11 nucleotides align to TRBD2. Germline-derived CDR1 and CDR2 are LGHNA and YSLEER. The V gene end was trimmed by 4 bases and the J gene end by 6 bases; junction bases not matched to a gene: 6. This CDR3 comprises 15 residues. CDR3 in amino acids: CASSPLAGGLDTQYF. For the CDR3, the DNA is TGCGCCAGCAGCCCCCTAGCGGGAGGATTGGATACGCAGTATTTT.

This chain joins TRBV6-6 and TRBJ2-2, with 7 positions matching TRBD2. The V gene's germline CDR1 is MNHNY and CDR2 SVGAGI (reference sequence). V was pared by 8 bases and J by 5 bases, with 11 bases of the junction left unmatched. The CDR3 covers 15 residues. CDR3 in amino acids: CASGMTGGATGELFF. DNA of the CDR3: TGTGCCAGCGGCATGACGGGAGGAGCTACCGGGGAGCTGTTTTTT.

The CDR3 bases are TGTGCCAGCAGTGAAGATGTGCCAGTCTATGGCTACACCTTC. Amino acid sequence: CASSEDVPVYGYTF. This chain joins TRBV6-1 and TRBJ1-2; no clear D gene. V lost 1 base and J 4 bases, leaving 10 bases between the germline ends. The CDR3 is 14 residues long. In germline, CDR1 is MNHNS, CDR2 SASEGT.

The genes are TRBV7-2 and TRBJ2-3; D unresolved. In germline, CDR1 is SGHTA, CDR2 FQGNSA. The CDR3 runs to 15 residues. V was pared by 5 bases and J by 0 bases, with 12 bases between. CDR3 nucleotide sequence: TGTGCCAGCAGCCCGGACGGGTCTAGCACAGATACGCAGTATTTT. Translated, it gives CASSPDGSSTDTQYF.

The CDR3 loop is CASAYSETAPVGYGYTF. The CDR3 region has the DNA TGTGCCAGCGCCTACTCGGAAACAGCCCCTGTTGGCTATGGCTACACCTTC. V is TRBV2 and J is TRBJ1-2, with D uncertain. CDR1 and CDR2 (germline): SNHLY, FYNNEI. V lost 8 bases, J lost 4 bases, and 26 bases lay in between. The CDR3 extends over 17 amino acids.

The rearrangement uses TRBV4-1 and TRBJ1-1, with 7 bases that match TRBD1. The CDR3 sequence is 15 residues long. The trim removed 2 bases at V and 8 bases at J, leaving 11 bases unmatched. The germline V gene encodes CDR1 MGHRA and CDR2 YSYEKL. CDR3 bases: TGCGCCAGCAGCCAAAGTGCGACAGGGAGAACAGAAGCTTTCTTT. Translating gives CASSQSATGRTEAFF.